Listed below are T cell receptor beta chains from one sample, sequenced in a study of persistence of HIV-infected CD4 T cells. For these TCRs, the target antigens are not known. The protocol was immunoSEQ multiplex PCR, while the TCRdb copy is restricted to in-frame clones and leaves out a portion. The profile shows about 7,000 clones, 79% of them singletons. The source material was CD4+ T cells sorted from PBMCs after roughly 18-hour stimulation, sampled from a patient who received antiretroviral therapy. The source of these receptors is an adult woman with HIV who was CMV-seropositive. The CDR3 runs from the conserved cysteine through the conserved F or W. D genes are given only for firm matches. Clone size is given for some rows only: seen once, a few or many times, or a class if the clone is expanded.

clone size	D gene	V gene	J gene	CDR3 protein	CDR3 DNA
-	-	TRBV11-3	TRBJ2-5	CASRGLGETQYF	TGTGCCAGCCGAGGGTTAGGAGAGACCCAGTACTTC
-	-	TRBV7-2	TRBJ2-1	CASSEVTDSYNEQFF	TGTGCCAGCAGCGAGGTAACAGACTCCTACAATGAGCAGTTCTTC
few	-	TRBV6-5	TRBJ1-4	CASREGTTNEKLFF	TGTGCCAGCAGGGAGGGTACAACTAATGAAAAACTGTTTTTT
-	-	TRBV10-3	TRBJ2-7	CAISEHDGTYEQYF	TGTGCCATCAGTGAACATGACGGAACCTACGAGCAGTACTTC
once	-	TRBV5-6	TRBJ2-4	CASSLVAERAKNIQYF	TGTGCCAGCAGCTTGGTTGCCGAGAGGGCCAAAAACATTCAGTACTTC
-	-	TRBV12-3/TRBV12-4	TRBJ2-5	CASSLRSQETQYF	TGTGCCAGCAGTTTAAGGAGCCAAGAGACCCAGTACTTC
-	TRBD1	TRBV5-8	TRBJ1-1	CASKQGALGSNTEAFF	TGTGCCAGCAAACAGGGGGCGTTGGGATCGAACACTGAAGCTTTCTTT
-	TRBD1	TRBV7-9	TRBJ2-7	CASSHLPGQGAQEQYF	TGTGCCAGCAGCCACCTCCCGGGACAGGGGGCGCAAGAGCAGTACTTC
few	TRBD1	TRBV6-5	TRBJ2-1	CASSPWGQGYNEQFF	TGTGCCAGCAGTCCATGGGGACAGGGATACAATGAGCAGTTCTTC
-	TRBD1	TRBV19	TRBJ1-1	CASSLGQGMHTEAFF	TGTGCCAGTAGCCTAGGACAGGGGATGCACACTGAAGCTTTCTTT
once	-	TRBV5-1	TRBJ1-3	CASSLRGGPGNTIYF	TGCGCCAGCAGCTTACGTGGGGGGCCGGGAAACACCATATATTTT
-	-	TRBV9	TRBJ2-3	CASSSLLAGPDTQYF	TGTGCCAGCAGCTCTCTACTGGCGGGACCCGATACGCAGTATTTT
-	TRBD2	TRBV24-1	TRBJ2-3	CATSVTSGGAADTQYF	TGTGCCACCAGTGTTACTAGCGGGGGGGCCGCAGATACGCAGTATTTT
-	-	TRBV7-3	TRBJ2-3	CASRISGVTDTQYF	TGTGCCAGCAGGATTTCAGGGGTCACAGATACGCAGTATTTT
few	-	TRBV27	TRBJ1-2	CASSDQLTGRGGYTF	TGTGCCAGCAGTGATCAACTCACAGGGAGAGGAGGCTACACCTTC
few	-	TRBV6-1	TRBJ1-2	CASSDGWGLGGGNYGYTF	TGTGCCAGCAGTGATGGATGGGGTTTAGGGGGGGGAAACTATGGCTACACCTTC
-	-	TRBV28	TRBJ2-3	CASTSVGVYTDTQYF	TGTGCCAGCACCTCTGTTGGGGTTTACACAGATACGCAGTATTTT
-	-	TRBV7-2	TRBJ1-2	CASSLGWDFYGYTF	TGTGCCAGCAGCTTAGGATGGGACTTCTATGGCTACACCTTC
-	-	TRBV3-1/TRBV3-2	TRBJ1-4	CASSPRRTTNEKLFF	TGTGCCAGCAGCCCTCGGCGGACAACTAATGAAAAACTGTTTTTT
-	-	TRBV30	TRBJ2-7	CAWSVPGSPYEQYF	TGTGCCTGGAGTGTACCGGGGAGTCCCTACGAGCAGTACTTC
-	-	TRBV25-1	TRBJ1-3	CASSEYGDGGNTIYF	TGTGCCAGCAGTGAATATGGAGACGGGGGAAACACCATATATTTT
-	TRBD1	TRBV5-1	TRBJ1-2	CASSYGQGGGNGYTF	TGCGCCAGCAGCTATGGACAGGGAGGAGGTAATGGCTACACCTTC
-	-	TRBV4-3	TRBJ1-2	CASSQGISDYGYTF	TGCGCCAGCAGCCAAGGAATCTCGGACTATGGCTACACCTTC
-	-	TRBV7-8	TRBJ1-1	CASSLVGGQSTEAFF	TGTGCCAGCAGCTTAGTAGGGGGGCAGTCCACTGAAGCTTTCTTT
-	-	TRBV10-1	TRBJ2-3	CASRPSPAPTDTQYF	TGCGCCAGCAGGCCTTCCCCGGCCCCCACAGATACGCAGTATTTT
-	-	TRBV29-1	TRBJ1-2	CSVAPQRTRGYTF	TGCAGCGTCGCTCCGCAGCGTACTCGCGGCTACACCTTC
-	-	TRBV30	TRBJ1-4	CAWYRQANEKLFF	TGTGCCTGGTACCGACAGGCTAATGAAAAACTGTTTTTT
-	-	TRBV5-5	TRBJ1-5	CASSGGLDDYQPQHF	TGTGCCAGCAGCGGGGGGCTGGACGACTATCAGCCCCAGCATTTT
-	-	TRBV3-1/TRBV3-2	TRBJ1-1	CASSQSGSNTEAFF	TGTGCCAGCAGCCAGTCAGGTTCTAACACTGAAGCTTTCTTT
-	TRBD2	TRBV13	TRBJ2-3	CASSPGTRSADTQYF	TGTGCCAGCAGCCCCGGGACTAGGAGCGCAGATACGCAGTATTTT
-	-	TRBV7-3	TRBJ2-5	CASSAGGSQETQYF	TGTGCCAGCAGCGCCGGCGGGTCCCAAGAGACCCAGTACTTC
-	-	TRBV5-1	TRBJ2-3	CASSPRAGLSTDTQYF	TGCGCCAGCAGCCCGCGGGCAGGTTTAAGCACAGATACGCAGTATTTT
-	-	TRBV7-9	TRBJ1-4	CASSLRSTGNEKLFF	TGTGCCAGCAGCTTAAGGTCGACAGGCAATGAAAAACTGTTTTTT
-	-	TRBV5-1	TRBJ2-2	CASSLDSYLTGELFF	TGCGCCAGCAGCTTGGATTCTTACCTTACCGGGGAGCTGTTTTTT
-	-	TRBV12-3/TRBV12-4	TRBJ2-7	CASSWETYEQYF	TGTGCCAGCAGTTGGGAAACCTACGAGCAGTACTTC
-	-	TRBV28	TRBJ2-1	CASSLGQTGSWRDEQFF	TGTGCCAGCAGTTTAGGTCAGACAGGGTCATGGAGGGATGAGCAGTTCTTC
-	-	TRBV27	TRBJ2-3	CASSPGRGRPDTQYF	TGTGCCAGCAGTCCGGGCAGGGGGAGGCCAGATACGCAGTATTTT
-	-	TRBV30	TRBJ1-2	CAWTRQLLGYTF	TGTGCCTGGACTAGACAGTTGCTCGGCTACACCTTC
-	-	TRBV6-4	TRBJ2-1	CASSDTSRQYNEQFF	TGTGCCAGCAGTGACACTTCTCGCCAGTACAATGAGCAGTTCTTC
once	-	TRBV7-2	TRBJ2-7	CASSSQLTPTKGEQYF	TGTGCCAGCAGCTCTCAGCTGACTCCTACCAAGGGCGAGCAGTACTTC
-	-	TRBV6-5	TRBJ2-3	CASRKQGTDTQYF	TGTGCCAGCAGGAAGCAGGGGACAGATACGCAGTATTTT
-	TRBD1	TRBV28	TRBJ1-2	CASSSDRGRGYYGYTF	TGTGCCAGCAGCTCCGACAGGGGGCGCGGCTACTATGGCTACACCTTC
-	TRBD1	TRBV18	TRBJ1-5	CASSPEQGGRDQPQHF	TGTGCCAGCTCACCTGAACAGGGGGGAAGGGATCAGCCCCAGCATTTT
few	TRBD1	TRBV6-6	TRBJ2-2	CASSRTGDTGELFF	TGTGCCAGCAGTAGGACAGGGGACACCGGGGAGCTGTTTTTT
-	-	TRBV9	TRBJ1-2	CASSVRNAAANYGYTF	TGTGCCAGCAGCGTTAGGAATGCAGCCGCTAACTATGGCTACACCTTC
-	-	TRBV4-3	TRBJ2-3	CASSQDEGPGDTQYF	TGCGCCAGCAGCCAAGATGAAGGGCCCGGGGATACGCAGTATTTT
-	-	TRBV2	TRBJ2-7	CASSEAGAGSYEQYF	TGTGCCAGCAGTGAAGCGGGAGCAGGCTCCTACGAGCAGTACTTC
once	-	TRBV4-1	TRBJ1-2	CASSQEVTADAGYTF	TGCGCCAGCAGCCAAGAAGTGACGGCCGATGCTGGCTACACCTTC
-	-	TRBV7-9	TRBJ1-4	CASSADREKLFF	TGTGCCAGCAGCGCGGACAGAGAAAAACTGTTTTTT
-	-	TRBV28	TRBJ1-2	CASSLAVLYGYTF	TGTGCCAGCAGTTTAGCGGTCCTCTATGGCTACACCTTC
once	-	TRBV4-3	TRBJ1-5	CASSQDLRGGNQPQHF	TGCGCCAGCAGCCAAGACCTCCGGGGAGGCAATCAGCCCCAGCATTTT